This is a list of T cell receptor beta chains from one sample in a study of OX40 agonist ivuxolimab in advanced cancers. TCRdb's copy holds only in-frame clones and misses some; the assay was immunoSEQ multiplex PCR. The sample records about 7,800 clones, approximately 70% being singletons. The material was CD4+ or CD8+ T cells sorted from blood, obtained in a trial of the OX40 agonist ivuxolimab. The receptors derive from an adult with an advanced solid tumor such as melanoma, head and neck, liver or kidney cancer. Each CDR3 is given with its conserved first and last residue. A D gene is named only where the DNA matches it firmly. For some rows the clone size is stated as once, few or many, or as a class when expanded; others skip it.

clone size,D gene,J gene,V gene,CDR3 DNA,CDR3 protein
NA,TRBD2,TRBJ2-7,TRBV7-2,TGTGCCAGCTCTAGCGGGGAGGCCTCCTACGAGCAGTACTTC,CASSSGEASYEQYF
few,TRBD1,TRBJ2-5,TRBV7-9,TGTGCCAGCAGCGCGACAGGGCCACAAGAGACCCAGTACTTC,CASSATGPQETQYF
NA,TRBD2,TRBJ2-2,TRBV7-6,TGTGCCAGCAGCTTCGGGAGGACCGGGGAGCTGTTTTTT,CASSFGRTGELFF
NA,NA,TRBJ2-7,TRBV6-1,TGTGCCAGCAGTGAAGGGTACGAGCAGTACTTC,CASSEGYEQYF
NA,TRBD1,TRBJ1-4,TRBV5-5,TGTGCCAGCAGCTTTTTTGTGACAGGGACCTTTAATGAAAAACTGTTTTTT,CASSFFVTGTFNEKLFF
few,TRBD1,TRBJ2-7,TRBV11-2,TGTGCCAGCAGCCTGGGGACAGGGGGCATCTACGAGCAGTACTTC,CASSLGTGGIYEQYF
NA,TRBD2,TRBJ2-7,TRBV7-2,TGTGCCAGCAGCCGTCCCGCTGGTTCGGGGGGTGCCTACGAGCAGTACTTC,CASSRPAGSGGAYEQYF
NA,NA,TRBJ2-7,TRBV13,TGTGCCAGCAGCTTGGGGATAAACGAGCAGTACTTC,CASSLGINEQYF
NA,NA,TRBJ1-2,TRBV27,TGTGCCAGCAGTTTGGCCCCGGGGTTCTATGGCTACACCTTC,CASSLAPGFYGYTF
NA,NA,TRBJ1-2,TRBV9,TGTGCCAGCAGCGAACACGAAGCGTATGGCTACACCTTC,CASSEHEAYGYTF
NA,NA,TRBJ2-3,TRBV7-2,TGTGCCAGCAGCTTACGAAATTCAGATACGCAGTATTTT,CASSLRNSDTQYF
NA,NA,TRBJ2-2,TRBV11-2,TGTGCCAGCAGTTCCCGGGACACTCACACCGGGGAGCTGTTTTTT,CASSSRDTHTGELFF
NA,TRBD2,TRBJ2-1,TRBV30,TGTGCCTGGAATATAGCGGGAAGGAGCAATGAGCAGTTCTTC,CAWNIAGRSNEQFF
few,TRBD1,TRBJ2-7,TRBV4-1,TGCGCCAGCAGCCAAGTGGCAGGGGGCTCCTACGAGCAGTACTTC,CASSQVAGGSYEQYF
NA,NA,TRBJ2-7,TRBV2,TGTGCCAGCAGTGAGAGGTCGACGGGTTCCTACGAGCAGTACTTC,CASSERSTGSYEQYF
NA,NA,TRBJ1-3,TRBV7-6,TGTGCCAGCAGCTTAGGAGGGGGAGGAAACACCATATATTTT,CASSLGGGGNTIYF
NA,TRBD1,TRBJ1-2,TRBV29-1,TGCAGCGTTGAGGGTCAAGCAGGGGGGCTATCAAGGAGCTATGGCTACACCTTC,CSVEGQAGGLSRSYGYTF
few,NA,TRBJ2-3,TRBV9,TGTGCCAGCAGCGTAGAGCCAGGGCGGACAGATACGCAGTATTTT,CASSVEPGRTDTQYF
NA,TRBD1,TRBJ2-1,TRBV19,TGTGCCAGTAGTAGGGACAGGAACAATGAGCAGTTCTTC,CASSRDRNNEQFF
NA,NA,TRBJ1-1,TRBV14,TGTGCCAGCGCGAAGGGCTCTTACACTGAAGCTTTCTTT,CASAKGSYTEAFF
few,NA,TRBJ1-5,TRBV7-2,TGTGCCAGCAGCTTAGGGGGTGACAGGAGGAATCAGCCCCAGCATTTT,CASSLGGDRRNQPQHF
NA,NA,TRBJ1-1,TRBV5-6,TGTGCCAGCAGCTTGGGGCAGGTCGACACTGAAGCTTTCTTT,CASSLGQVDTEAFF
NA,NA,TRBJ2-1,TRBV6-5,TGTGCCAGCAGCTTAGGGACACCTTACAATGAGCAGTTCTTC,CASSLGTPYNEQFF
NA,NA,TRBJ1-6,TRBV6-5,TGTGCCAGCAGCACTACAGCTATACCCCTCCACTTT,CASSTTAIPLHF
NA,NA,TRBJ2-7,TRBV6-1,TGTGCCATCAGTGAGTCAAAAACAGGGTCTGGTCACGAGCAGTACTTC,CAISESKTGSGHEQYF
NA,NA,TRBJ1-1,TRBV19,TGTGCCTCACGTCGGGGATGGGACACTGAAGCTTTCTTT,CASRRGWDTEAFF
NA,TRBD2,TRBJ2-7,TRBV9,TGTGCCAGCAGCGTAGATAGCGGGGGTAAGGTCGAGCAGTACTTC,CASSVDSGGKVEQYF
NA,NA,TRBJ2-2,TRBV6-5,TGTGCCAGCAGTTACTGGGAGAACACCGGGGAGCTGTTTTTT,CASSYWENTGELFF
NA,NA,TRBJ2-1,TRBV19,TGTGCCAGTAGTATTTTTCCAGAAAATGAGCAGTTCTTC,CASSIFPENEQFF
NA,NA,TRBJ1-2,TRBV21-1,TGTGCCAGCAGTTCTGGTACCAACTATGGCTACACCTTC,CASSSGTNYGYTF